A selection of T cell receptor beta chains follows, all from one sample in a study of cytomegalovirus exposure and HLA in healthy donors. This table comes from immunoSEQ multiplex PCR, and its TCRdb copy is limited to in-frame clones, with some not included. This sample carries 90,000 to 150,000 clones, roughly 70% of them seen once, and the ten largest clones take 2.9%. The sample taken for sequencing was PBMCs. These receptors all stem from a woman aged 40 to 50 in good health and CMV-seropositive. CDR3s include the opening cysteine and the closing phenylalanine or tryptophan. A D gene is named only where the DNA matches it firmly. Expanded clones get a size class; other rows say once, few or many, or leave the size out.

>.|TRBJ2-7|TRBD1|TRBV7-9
CASSSRTGGLKESYEQYF
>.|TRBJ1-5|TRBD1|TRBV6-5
CASSSGTGVNQPQHF
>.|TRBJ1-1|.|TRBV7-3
CASSLGLLNTEAFF
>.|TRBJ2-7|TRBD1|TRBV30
CAWSLTGAEQYF
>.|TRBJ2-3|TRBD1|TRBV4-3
CASSQRGQGSADTQYF
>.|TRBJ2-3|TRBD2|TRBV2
CASTETSVTDTQYF
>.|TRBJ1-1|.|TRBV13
CASSPRNTEAFF
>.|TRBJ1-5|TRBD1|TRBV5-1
CASARDSYSNQPQHF
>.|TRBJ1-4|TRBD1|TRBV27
CASADGGQLNEKLFF
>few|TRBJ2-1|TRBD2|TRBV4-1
CASSQVLAGNYNEQFF
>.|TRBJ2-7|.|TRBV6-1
CASRREEVGTYEQYF
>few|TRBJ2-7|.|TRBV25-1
CASSGPSAGSSYEQYF
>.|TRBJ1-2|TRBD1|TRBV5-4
CASSFGEGQGIHGYTF
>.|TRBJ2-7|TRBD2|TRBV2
CASSETTSGRSYEQYF
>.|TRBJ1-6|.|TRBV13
CASRPGGSSYNSPLHF
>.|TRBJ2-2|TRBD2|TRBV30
CAWSGGLAGAGELFF
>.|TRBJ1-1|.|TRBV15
CATSSSAGARGTEAFF
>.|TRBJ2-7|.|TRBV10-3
CAIISRWGLSYEQYF
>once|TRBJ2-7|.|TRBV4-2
CASSLRYSYEQYF
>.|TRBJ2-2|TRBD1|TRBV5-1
CASSGGTGRLDTGELFF
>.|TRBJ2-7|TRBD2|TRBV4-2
CASSQDIAGETYEQYF
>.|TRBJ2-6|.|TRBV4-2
CASSPMSGANVLTF
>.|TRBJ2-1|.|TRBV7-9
CASSLVAAEQFF
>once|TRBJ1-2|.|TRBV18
CASSPGRGANYGYTF
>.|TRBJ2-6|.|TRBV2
CASSRDSGANVLTF
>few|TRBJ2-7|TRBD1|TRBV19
CASSIGWDRGSYEQYF
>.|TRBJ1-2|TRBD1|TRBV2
CASSESGGQGPLGYTF